These 24 T cell receptor beta chains were sequenced from one sample in a study of blood T cell repertoires in COVID-19. The repertoire was sequenced with immunoSEQ multiplex PCR; TCRdb's copy has only in-frame clones and lacks some. Counted here are around 45,000 clones, about 90% occurring once; the ten biggest clones make up just over 9%. Source material: peripheral blood. Source of these receptors: a human donor in a cohort sampled during active COVID-19.

The chain joins TRBV11-2 to TRBJ2-3; 7 bases are shared with TRBD2. Germline V CDR1 and CDR2: SGHAT, FQNNGV. The CDR3 length is 14 residues. The junction had 8 bases not matched to a gene; V was cut back by 4 bases and J by 7 bases. CDR3 DNA: TGTGCCAGCAGCTCTAGCGGTTCGGGGAATACGCAGTATTTT. Encoded protein: CASSSSGSGNTQYF.

The chain joins TRBV19 to TRBJ1-2, with D hard to call. Germline loops: CDR1 LNHDA, CDR2 SQIVND (reference sequence). This CDR3 has 14 amino acids. V dropped 5 bases and J dropped 2 bases, with 12 bases sitting between them. The CDR3 DNA follows: TGTGCCAGTAGTGCGGCACTCCCGAACTATGGCTACACCTTC. Translating gives CASSAALPNYGYTF.

The V call is TRBV6-5, the J call TRBJ2-2; D perhaps matches TRBD2 (7 bases). Germline V lookup: CDR1 MNHEY, CDR2 SVGAGI. The CDR3 sequence is 16 residues long. V was clipped by 2 bases and J by 5 bases, with 15 bases between them. This CDR3 reads CASSYRGGGHTGELFF. CDR3 coding DNA: TGTGCCAGCAGTTACCGGGGAGGGGGACATACCGGGGAGCTGTTTTTT.

The J gene is TRBJ1-1, the V gene TRBV19; 7 bases agree with TRBD1. This CDR3 contains 15 residues. Per the germline V gene, CDR1 is LNHDA and CDR2 is SQIVND (reference sequence). V was pared by 1 base and J by 5 bases, with 7 bases of the junction left unmatched. The CDR3 protein is CASSIGRGSGTEAFF. In DNA form, the CDR3 reads TGTGCCAGTAGTATAGGCAGGGGGTCGGGGACTGAAGCTTTCTTT. The full variable domain, rest sourced from reference TRBV19 and TRBJ1-1, is DGGITQSPKYLFRKEGQNVTLSCEQNLNHDAMYWYRQDPGQGLRLIYYSQIVNDFQKGDIAEGYSVSREKKESFPLTVTSAQKNPTAFYLCASSIGRGSGTEAFFGQGTRLTVV.

J is TRBJ2-3 and V is TRBV18; 7 bases are a match to TRBD1. The V gene's germline CDR1 is KGHSH and CDR2 LQKENI. The CDR3 extends over 14 amino acids. V was pared by 4 bases and J by 6 bases, with 7 bases of the junction left unmatched. The CDR3 is CASSLDTGEDTQYF. The CDR3 coding sequence is TGTGCCAGCTCACTCGACACAGGGGAGGATACGCAGTATTTT.

The V and J genes are TRBV11-3 and TRBJ2-2; D is possibly TRBD1 (6 bases). The germline CDR1 and CDR2 sequences are SGHNT and YENEEA. The CDR3 runs 14 residues. The V and J ends lost 4 bases and 5 bases respectively, with 11 bases between them. The CDR3 DNA follows: TGTGCCAGCAGCTCCGGGACAACGACCGGGGAGCTGTTTTTT. Translated: CASSSGTTTGELFF.

The chain combines TRBV11-2 with TRBJ2-1, with 15 bases that match TRBD2. CDR3 length: 19 residues. CDR1 SGHAT and CDR2 FQNNGV come from the germline V gene. Trimming at V came to 6 bases and at J to 0 bases, leaving 9 bases not matched to a gene. The CDR3 sequence: CASRPIGTSGGSSYNEQFF. CDR3 DNA sequence: TGTGCCAGCAGGCCTATCGGGACTAGCGGGGGGTCCTCCTACAATGAGCAGTTCTTC. Filled out from reference TRBV11-2 and TRBJ2-1, the complete variable domain reads EAGVAQSPRYKIIEKRQSVAFWCNPISGHATLYWYQQILGQGPKLLIQFQNNGVVDDSQLPKDRFSAERLKGVDSTLKIQPAKLEDSAVYLCASRPIGTSGGSSYNEQFFGPGTRLTVL.

The chain is built from TRBV30 and TRBJ1-2, with 8 bases fitting TRBD1. The germline CDR1 and CDR2 sequences are GTSNPN and SVGIG (reference sequence). CDR3 size: 13 residues. The ends lost 2 bases at V and 4 bases at J; junction bases unmatched: 3. CDR3 amino acids: CAWSQGTGYGYTF. The CDR3 region has the DNA TGTGCCTGGAGTCAAGGGACAGGCTATGGCTACACCTTC.

V is TRBV11-2 and J is TRBJ2-6; D ambiguous. The CDR3 is 13 amino acids. The germline gives CDR1 SGHAT, CDR2 FQNNGV. Trimming removed 6 bases at V and 1 base at J, with 4 bases between. The CDR3 is CASRTSGANVLTF. The DNA for the CDR3 is TGTGCCAGCAGGACTTCTGGGGCCAACGTCCTGACTTTC.

J is TRBJ2-2 and V is TRBV9; 7 bases align to TRBD2. V was pared by 4 bases and J by 0 bases, with 6 bases of the junction left unmatched. This CDR3 region has 16 residues. Germline V lookup: CDR1 SGDLS, CDR2 YYNGEE. The CDR3 coding sequence is TGTGCCAGCAGCCCAAGAGGGACTACGAACACCGGGGAGCTGTTTTTT. Residues: CASSPRGTTNTGELFF. The full variable domain, rest sourced from reference TRBV9 and TRBJ2-2, is DSGVTQTPKHLITATGQRVTLRCSPRSGDLSVYWYQQSLDQGLQFLIQYYNGEERAKGNILERFSAQQFPDLHSELNLSSLELGDSALYFCASSPRGTTNTGELFFGEGSRLTVL.

The chain is built from TRBV6-5 and TRBJ1-1; a weak D match, TRBD1 (5 bases). Germline CDR1 MNHEY, CDR2 SVGAGI. This CDR3 comprises 13 residues. Trimming took off 6 bases at V and 8 bases at J, with 16 bases between the two ends. The CDR3 DNA follows: TGTGCCAGCAGCAGGACGATACAGGTGGAAGCTTTCTTT. Translation: CASSRTIQVEAFF.

The chain carries TRBV7-2 and TRBJ1-1; 7 bases align to TRBD1. The CDR3 consists of 17 residues. Unmatched junction bases numbered 14, after V lost 2 bases and J lost 5 bases. CDR1 is SGHTA and CDR2 is FQGNSA in the germline V gene. The CDR3 DNA reads TGTGCCAGCAGCTTACGCCTTAGGGGGCGCATATGGACTGAAGCTTTCTTT. Its protein product is CASSLRLRGRIWTEAFF.

This chain joins TRBV5-8 and TRBJ1-6; 7 bases map to TRBD1. V shed 4 bases, J shed 8 bases, and the junction held 9 bases outside the gene matches. The germline V gene has CDR1 SGHTS and CDR2 YDEGEE. The CDR3 length is 15 residues. CDR3 residues: CASSQKTGWDSPLHF. The CDR3 DNA reads as TGTGCCAGCAGCCAAAAGACAGGGTGGGATTCACCCCTCCACTTT.

This clone has only one observation. The V gene is TRBV2, the J gene TRBJ1-2; no reliable D call. The CDR3 is made up of 13 amino acids. Between the trimmed V and J ends, which lost 6 bases and 0 bases, there was a span of 8 bases. Germline CDR1 is SNHLY and CDR2 is FYNNEI. This CDR3 reads CASSRQANYGYTF. CDR3 sequence (DNA): TGTGCCAGCAGCCGACAAGCTAACTATGGCTACACCTTC.

The table lists this clone with a count of one. The chain links TRBV10-2 to TRBJ1-1; no firm D call. Germline CDR1 WSHSY, CDR2 SAAADI. V was clipped by 7 bases and J by 0 bases, with 9 bases between them. This CDR3 comprises 13 residues. The CDR3 sequence: CASTGVLNTEAFF. The CDR3 DNA reads as TGCGCCAGCACTGGAGTCTTGAACACTGAAGCTTTCTTT.

The gene calls are TRBV11-2 and TRBJ1-6; 7 bases align to TRBD1. Germline V lookup: CDR1 SGHAT, CDR2 FQNNGV. This CDR3 has 14 amino acids. Trimming removed 4 bases from V and 7 bases from J; junction bases left unmatched: 4. This CDR3 reads CASSWGTANSPLHF. As DNA, the CDR3 is TGTGCCAGCAGCTGGGGGACAGCCAATTCACCCCTCCACTTT. The full variable domain, with the rest looked up from reference TRBV11-2 and TRBJ1-6, is EAGVAQSPRYKIIEKRQSVAFWCNPISGHATLYWYQQILGQGPKLLIQFQNNGVVDDSQLPKDRFSAERLKGVDSTLKIQPAKLEDSAVYLCASSWGTANSPLHFGNGTRLTVT.

This sequence joins TRBV9 and TRBJ1-2; unclear D gene. The V gene's germline CDR1 is SGDLS and CDR2 YYNGEE. This CDR3 comprises 16 residues. Trimming cost V 1 base and J 4 bases, with 17 bases left between them. The CDR3 DNA is TGTGCCAGCAGCGTAATCGCGGGAGGGCCCTCCTATGGCTACACCTTC. This sequence encodes CASSVIAGGPSYGYTF.

The count of this clone is one. The chain recombines TRBV15 with TRBJ2-7, with D possibly matching TRBD2 (6 bases). This CDR3 has 17 residues. Trimming stripped 0 bases from V and 0 bases from J, with 15 bases between. Per germline, CDR1 LNHNV and CDR2 YYDKDF (reference sequence). The CDR3 sequence is CATSRDRGTTSSYEQYF. The CDR3 nucleotides are TGTGCCACCAGCAGAGATCGGGGGACCACTAGCTCCTACGAGCAGTACTTC. The whole variable domain, remainder taken from reference TRBV15 and TRBJ2-7, is DAMVIQNPRYQVTQFGKPVTLSCSQTLNHNVMYWYQQKSSQAPKLLFHYYDKDFNNEADTPDNFQSRRPNTSFCFLDIRSPGLGDTAMYLCATSRDRGTTSSYEQYFGPGTRLTVT.

This chain uses TRBV6-6 with TRBJ2-7; D remains ambiguous. Trimming removed 0 bases from V and 0 bases from J, with 9 bases in between. The CDR3 loop spans 15 amino acids. CDR1 and CDR2 (germline): MNHNY, SVGAGI (reference sequence). The chain's CDR3 is CASSYSGVSSYEQYF. In nucleotides, the CDR3 is TGTGCCAGCAGTTACTCAGGAGTGAGCTCCTACGAGCAGTACTTC.

The chain recombines TRBV5-6 with TRBJ2-3; D gene uncertain. Per germline, CDR1 SGHDT and CDR2 YYEEEE. This CDR3 spans 13 amino acids. Between the trimmed V and J ends, which lost 1 base and 5 bases, there was a span of 8 bases. CDR3 coding DNA: TGTGCCAGCAGCTTGTCCCATAGAGATACGCAGTATTTT. Translating gives CASSLSHRDTQYF.

The V and J genes are TRBV14 and TRBJ2-7; D is perhaps TRBD2 (5 bases). The ends were cut back, 1 base at V and 6 bases at J, with 7 bases in the middle. Per germline, CDR1 SGHDN and CDR2 FVKESK. This CDR3 contains 12 residues. The CDR3 DNA follows: TGTGCCAGCAGCCAAGCCGGACTCGAGCAGTACTTC. Its protein is CASSQAGLEQYF.

This clone was detected a few times. The V gene is TRBV6-1, the J gene TRBJ1-6; no definite D call. Trimming removed 2 bases from V and 7 bases from J, with 6 bases in between. Per the germline V gene, CDR1 is MNHNS and CDR2 is SASEGT. This CDR3 has 13 residues. The CDR3 protein is CASSERENSPLHF. CDR3 in DNA: TGTGCCAGCAGTGAAAGGGAGAATTCACCCCTCCACTTT.

The chain combines TRBV6-5 with TRBJ1-2; 9 positions match TRBD1. Losses at the gene ends were 6 bases for V and 4 bases for J; bases not matched to a gene: 6. The CDR3 length is 14 residues. Looked up from germline, CDR1 is MNHEY and CDR2 is SVGAGI. The CDR3 protein is CASRDRGNFYGYTF. For the CDR3, the DNA is TGTGCCAGCAGGGACAGGGGAAACTTCTATGGCTACACCTTC.

The chain couples TRBV14 to TRBJ2-2; D is uncertain. V shed 1 base and J shed 0 bases, with 9 bases lying between them. The CDR3 has 16 amino acids. Germline lookup yields CDR1 SGHDN and CDR2 FVKESK. The CDR3 coding sequence is TGTGCCAGCAGCCAAGTTCGGGTTACGAACACCGGGGAGCTGTTTTTT. Its translation: CASSQVRVTNTGELFF.